A selection of T cell receptor beta chains follows, all from one sample in a study of graft-versus-host responses after intestinal transplantation. For these receptors, no antigen is known. Libraries were prepared by immunoSEQ multiplex PCR; TCRdb keeps only in-frame clonotypes and omits some of them. This table holds approximately 130,000 clones, roughly nine tenths found once. The sample was unstimulated CD4+ T cells sorted from spleen or lymph node cells, taken before intestinal transplant. These receptors originate from a human donor who received an intestinal transplant. CDR3s leave out the opening cysteine and the closing phenylalanine or tryptophan.

j_call v_call cdr3_aa
TRBJ2-3 TRBV27 ASSLMGGRTDTQY
TRBJ2-3 TRBV2 ASSERGAWTDTQY
TRBJ1-2 TRBV19 ASTGTGVRSARGYT
TRBJ1-1 TRBV19 ASSIDRRNTEAF
TRBJ2-3 TRBV5-1 ASSLVAGSTDTQY
TRBJ2-1 TRBV10-1 ASSELGWLRDEQF
TRBJ1-1 TRBV5-1 ASSLGTTNTEAF
TRBJ2-1 TRBV2 ASSVFNEQF
TRBJ1-2 TRBV18 ASSPTEWDGYT
TRBJ1-1 TRBV11-2 ASSLDRGWSEAF
TRBJ2-1 TRBV18 ASSPGQDNEQF
TRBJ1-1 TRBV29-1 SVVTGRRATEAF
TRBJ1-6 TRBV7-2 ASSFIQGNSPLH
TRBJ2-4 TRBV27 ASSGTGVGKNIQY
TRBJ1-1 TRBV11-3 ASSSTGRNTEAF
TRBJ1-2 TRBV5-6 ASSLAWWYGYT
TRBJ1-4 TRBV5-1 ASSPGNGGNEKLF
TRBJ1-2 TRBV19 ASSIGSGSYGYT
TRBJ1-4 TRBV7-9 ASSSSATNEKLF
TRBJ2-3 TRBV27 ASSLWPQGGIVASQY
TRBJ1-1 TRBV5-8 ASSLGYGGFTEAF
TRBJ1-3 TRBV19 ASSIPGGQGATDSGNTIY
TRBJ2-7 TRBV6-1 ASSEFGLADYEQY